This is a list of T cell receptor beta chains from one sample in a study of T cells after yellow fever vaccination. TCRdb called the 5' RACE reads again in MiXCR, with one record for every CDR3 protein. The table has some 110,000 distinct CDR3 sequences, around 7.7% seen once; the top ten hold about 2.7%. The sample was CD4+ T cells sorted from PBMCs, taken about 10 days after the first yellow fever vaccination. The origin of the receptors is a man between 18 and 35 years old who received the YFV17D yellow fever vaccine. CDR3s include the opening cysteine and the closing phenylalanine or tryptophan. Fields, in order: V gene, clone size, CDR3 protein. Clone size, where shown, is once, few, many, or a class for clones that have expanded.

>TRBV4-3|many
CASSQEPGTTAYGYTF
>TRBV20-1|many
CSKQGGDYGYTF
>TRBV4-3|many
CASSQDSFRQNEKLFF
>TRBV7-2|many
CASSLGRLAGAGSYNEQFF
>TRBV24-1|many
CATSDWNQPQHF
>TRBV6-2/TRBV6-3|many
CASIGTSTDTQYF
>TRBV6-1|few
CASRSLQGIFTDTQYF
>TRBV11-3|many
CASSLGPGFLETQYF
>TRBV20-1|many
CSARDPSAGTGELFF
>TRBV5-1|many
CASGTGTVNTGELFF
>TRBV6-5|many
CASSYAWTGTNEQFF
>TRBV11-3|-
CASSSTGTGGPTDTQYF
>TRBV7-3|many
CASSLTRGNEQFF
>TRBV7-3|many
CASSPMGGSAGELFF
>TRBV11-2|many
CASSSIQGKGGELFF
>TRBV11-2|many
CASSSLAFPYNEQFF
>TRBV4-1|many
CASSPIGTGSRNQPQHF
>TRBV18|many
CASSRNRDLGTEAFF
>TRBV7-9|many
CASRAYGDPSYNEQFF
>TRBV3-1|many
CASSQLGTDTQYF
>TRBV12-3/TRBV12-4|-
CTSSLSGWSGYSNQPQHF
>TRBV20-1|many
CSARWQTLEAFF
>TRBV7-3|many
CASSLRRGLYDEQFF
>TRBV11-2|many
CASRGTGGGNSPLHF
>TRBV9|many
CASSSRGSEEKLFF
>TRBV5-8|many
CASSFTGLGGYTF
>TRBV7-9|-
CASSPPGQGTLNTEAFF
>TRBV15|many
CATSRGADTQYF
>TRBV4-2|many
CASSQDPGEDTQYF
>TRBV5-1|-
CASSGIRDRRRETQYF
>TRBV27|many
CASSLSWTGSFGYTF
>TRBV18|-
CASVAGGGAREKLFF
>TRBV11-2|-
CASSPIWVAGGRRTGELFF
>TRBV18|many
CASSPGGLAGMPETQYF